This T cell receptor (beta chain) was sequenced in a study of chemoradiotherapy in HPV16-positive cancers. The overall study: Candidate HPV-specific clones and shared TCR motifs came from a couple of HPV16-positive patients.

To note about this clone: Its antigen is unknown.

After removal of 0 bases from V and 3 bases from J, the junction contained 7 bases not matched to a gene. CDR1 SGDLS and CDR2 YYNGEE come from the germline V gene. The CDR3 has 17 amino acids. The study's findings and limits: For HPV16-positive patients, expanding HPV-responsive T cells associated with longer recurrence-free survival.

Produced via immunoSEQ multiplex PCR; TCRdb's table is partial and in-frame only. This sample has tens of thousands of clones, with 70% to 90% found just once. This specimen was blood, taken from a patient who underwent chemoradiotherapy. This TCR was recovered from a human donor with HPV-associated anogenital cancer. The chain carries TRBV9 and TRBJ2-3; 10 nucleotides line up with TRBD2. This CDR3 reads CASSVEPSGGLTDTQYF. In DNA form, the CDR3 reads TGTGCCAGCAGCGTAGAGCCTAGCGGGGGCCTTACAGATACGCAGTATTTT.